The source of this T cell receptor beta chain is a study of cytomegalovirus exposure and HLA in healthy donors. For the study at large: Within the Caucasian-associated ancestry cluster were 65% to 85% of the 350 to 400 genotyped donors.

Germline values: CDR1 SGHTS, CDR2 YDEGEE. The CDR3 extends over 17 amino acids. V lost 0 bases to trimming and J lost 12 bases; unmatched junction nucleotides: 21. The PCR ran on 60 Vbeta and 13 Jbeta primers. Assay: immunoSEQ multiplex PCR; the TCRdb copy retains only in-frame clones and omits some. In total, the table holds around 190,000 clones. Regarding the study as a whole: Presence/absence analyses supposed approximately even sequencing depth among donors. In a later analysis, specific HLA alleles were associated with around 17,000 TCR beta sequences at a 0.05 false discovery rate. Among TCR beta chains of equal frequency, HLA-associated ones were more clonally expanded in a later analysis.

As to this clone: Its matching antigen is unknown.

The V call is TRBV5-8, the J call TRBJ2-7, with TRBD1 identical over 7 bases. The sequence was collected from a woman under 40 in good health and CMV-seropositive. The sample was PBMCs. CDR3 sequence reads: CASSLALTGQSYEIRYF. CDR3 bases: TGTGCCAGCAGCTTGGCCCTCACGGGACAGTCGTACGAAATTCGGTACTTC.